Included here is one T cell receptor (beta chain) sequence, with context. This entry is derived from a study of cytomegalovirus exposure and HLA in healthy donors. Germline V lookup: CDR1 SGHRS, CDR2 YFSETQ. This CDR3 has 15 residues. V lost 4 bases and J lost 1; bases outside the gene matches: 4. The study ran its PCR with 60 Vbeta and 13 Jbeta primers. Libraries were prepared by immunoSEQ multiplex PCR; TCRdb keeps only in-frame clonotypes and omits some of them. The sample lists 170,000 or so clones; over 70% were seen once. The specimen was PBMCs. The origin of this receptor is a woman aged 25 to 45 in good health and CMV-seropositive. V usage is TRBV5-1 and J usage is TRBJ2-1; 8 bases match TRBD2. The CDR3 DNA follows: TGCGCCAGCAGCGAGACTAGCGCTTCCTACAATGAGCAGTTCTTC. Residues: CASSETSASYNEQFF.